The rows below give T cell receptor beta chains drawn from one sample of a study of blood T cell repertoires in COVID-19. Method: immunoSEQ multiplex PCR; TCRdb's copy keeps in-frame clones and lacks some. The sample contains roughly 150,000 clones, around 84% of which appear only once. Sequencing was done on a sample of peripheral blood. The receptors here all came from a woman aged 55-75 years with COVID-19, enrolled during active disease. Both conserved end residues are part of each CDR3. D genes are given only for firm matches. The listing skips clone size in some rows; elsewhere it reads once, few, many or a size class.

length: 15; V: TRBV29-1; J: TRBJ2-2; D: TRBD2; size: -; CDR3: CSVRRLAGNTGELFF; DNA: TGCAGCGTTCGGAGATTAGCGGGTAACACCGGGGAGCTGTTTTTT
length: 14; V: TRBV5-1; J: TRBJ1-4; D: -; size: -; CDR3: CASSFGQLDEKLFF; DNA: TGCGCCAGCAGCTTCGGACAGTTGGATGAAAAACTGTTTTTT
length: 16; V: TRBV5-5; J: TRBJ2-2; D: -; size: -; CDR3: CASSPLAVKNTGELFF; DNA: TGTGCCAGCAGCCCCTTAGCGGTGAAGAACACCGGGGAGCTGTTTTTT
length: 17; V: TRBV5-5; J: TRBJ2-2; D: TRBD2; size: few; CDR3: CASSLGLAGGKTGELFF; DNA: TGTGCCAGCAGCTTGGGACTAGCGGGAGGAAAGACCGGGGAGCTGTTTTTT
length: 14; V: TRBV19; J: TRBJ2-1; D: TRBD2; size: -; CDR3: CASSSQGAGVEQFF; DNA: TGTGCCAGTAGTTCCCAGGGAGCGGGGGTAGAGCAGTTCTTC
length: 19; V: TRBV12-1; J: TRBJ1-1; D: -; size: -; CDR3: CASSFRGALGSGFETEAFF; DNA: TGTGCCAGCAGCTTCCGGGGGGCCCTTGGATCGGGTTTTGAGACTGAAGCTTTCTTT
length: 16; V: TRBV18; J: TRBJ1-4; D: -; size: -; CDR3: CASSLRRGDANEKLFF; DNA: TGTGCCAGCTCACTCCGTCGGGGGGACGCTAATGAAAAACTGTTTTTT
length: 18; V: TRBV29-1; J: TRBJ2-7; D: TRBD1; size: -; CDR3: CSVEGPLYPGQGSYEQYF; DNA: TGCAGCGTTGAGGGCCCCCTCTACCCGGGACAGGGGTCCTACGAGCAGTACTTC
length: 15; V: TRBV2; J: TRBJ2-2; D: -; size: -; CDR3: CASKRTVSNTGELFF; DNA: TGTGCCAGCAAGAGGACAGTGTCGAACACCGGGGAGCTGTTTTTT
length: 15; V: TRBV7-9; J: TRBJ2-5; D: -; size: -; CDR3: CASSLGTAYQETQYF; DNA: TGTGCCAGCAGCTTAGGGACAGCGTACCAAGAGACCCAGTACTTC
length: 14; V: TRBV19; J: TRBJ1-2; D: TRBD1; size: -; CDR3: CASSIDGTDYGYTF; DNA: TGTGCCAGTAGTATAGACGGGACAGACTATGGCTACACCTTC
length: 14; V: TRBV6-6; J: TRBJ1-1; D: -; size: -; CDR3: CASSYTGLTAEAFF; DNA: TGTGCCAGCAGTTACACAGGCTTGACTGCTGAAGCTTTCTTT
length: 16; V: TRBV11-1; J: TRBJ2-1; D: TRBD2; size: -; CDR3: CASSSRGLADYNEQFF; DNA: TGTGCCAGCAGCTCACGGGGACTAGCGGACTACAATGAGCAGTTCTTC
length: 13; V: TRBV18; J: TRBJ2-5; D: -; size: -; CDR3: CASSRDTEETQYF; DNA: TGTGCCAGCTCACGAGACACGGAAGAGACCCAGTACTTC